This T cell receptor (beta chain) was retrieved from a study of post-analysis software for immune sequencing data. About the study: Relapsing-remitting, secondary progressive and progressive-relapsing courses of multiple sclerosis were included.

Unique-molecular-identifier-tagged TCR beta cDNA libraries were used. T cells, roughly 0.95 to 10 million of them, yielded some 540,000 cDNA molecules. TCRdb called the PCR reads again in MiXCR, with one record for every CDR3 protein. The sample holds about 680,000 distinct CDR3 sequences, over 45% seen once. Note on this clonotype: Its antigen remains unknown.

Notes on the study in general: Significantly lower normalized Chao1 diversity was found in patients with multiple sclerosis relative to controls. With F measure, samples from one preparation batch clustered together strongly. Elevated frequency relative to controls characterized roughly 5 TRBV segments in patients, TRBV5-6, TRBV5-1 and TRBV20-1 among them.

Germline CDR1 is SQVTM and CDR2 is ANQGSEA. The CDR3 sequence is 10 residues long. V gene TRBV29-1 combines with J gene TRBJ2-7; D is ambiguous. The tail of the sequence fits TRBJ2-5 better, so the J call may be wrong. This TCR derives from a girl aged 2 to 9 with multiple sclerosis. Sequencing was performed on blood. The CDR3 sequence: CSVIIRTQYF. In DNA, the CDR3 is TGCAGCGTTATAATTCGGACCCAGTACTTC.